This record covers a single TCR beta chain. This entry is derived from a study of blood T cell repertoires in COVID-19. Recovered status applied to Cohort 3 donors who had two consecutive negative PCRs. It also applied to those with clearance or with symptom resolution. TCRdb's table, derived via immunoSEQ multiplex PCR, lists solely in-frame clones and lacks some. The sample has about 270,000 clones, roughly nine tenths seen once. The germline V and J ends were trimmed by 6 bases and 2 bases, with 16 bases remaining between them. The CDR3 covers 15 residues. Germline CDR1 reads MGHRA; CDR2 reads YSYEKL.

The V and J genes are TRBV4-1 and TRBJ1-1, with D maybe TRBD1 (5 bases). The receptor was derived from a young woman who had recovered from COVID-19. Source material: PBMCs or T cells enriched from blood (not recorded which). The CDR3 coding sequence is TGCGCCAGCAGTCACTGGGGGGGAAGAAACACTGAAGCTTTCTTT. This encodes CASSHWGGRNTEAFF.